Listed here are 23 T cell receptor beta chains from one sample, sequenced in a study of T cell responses to AZD1222 COVID-19 vaccine. TCRdb's copy holds only in-frame clones and misses some; the assay was immunoSEQ multiplex PCR. This table has tens of thousands of clones, approximately 89% appearing once. Specimen: peripheral blood, collected 28 days after the second AZD1222 dose. Receptors originate from an adult who received the AZD1222 COVID-19 vaccine.

J is TRBJ1-5 and V is TRBV4-2; D uncertain. Trimming left V 0 bases short and J 2 bases short, with 11 bases between. Looked up from germline, CDR1 is LGHNA and CDR2 is YNFKEQ. The CDR3 runs to 16 residues. CDR3 DNA: TGTGCCAGCAGCCAAGAATCCACACAAGGCAATCAGCCCCAGCATTTT. Its protein is CASSQESTQGNQPQHF.

This chain joins TRBV6-5 and TRBJ1-2; 10 nucleotides align to TRBD1. The CDR3 is made up of 15 amino acids. The germline V gene has CDR1 MNHEY and CDR2 SVGAGI. Trimming cost V 4 bases and J 5 bases; bases outside gene matches: 7. Here the CDR3 DNA reads TGTGCCAGCAGTTTACCGCCGGGACAGGGGTATGGCTACACCTTC. It yields the protein CASSLPPGQGYGYTF.

This rearrangement joins TRBV25-1 to TRBJ2-1; D is tentatively TRBD1 or TRBD2 (5 bases each). The length of the CDR3 is 13 residues. Per germline, CDR1 MGHDK and CDR2 SYGVNS. Trimming removed 10 bases at V and 8 bases at J, with 18 bases between. Written as DNA, the CDR3 is TGTGCCATCCGGGGCCGGATTTCGGATGAGCAGTTCTTC. Its translation is CAIRGRISDEQFF.

The chain combines TRBV29-1 with TRBJ1-2; D remains unclear. Germline CDR1 SQVTM, CDR2 ANQGSEA. The ends were cut back, 7 bases at V and 8 bases at J, with 8 bases in the middle. The CDR3 extends over 9 amino acids. The DNA for the CDR3 is TGCAGCGCCTCGGAGGGCTACACCTTC. The encoded protein is CSASEGYTF.

The J gene is TRBJ2-2, the V gene TRBV11-3, with a possible D match to TRBD1 (6 bases). The germline V and J ends were trimmed by 1 base and 4 bases, with 10 bases remaining between them. Per germline, CDR1 SGHNT and CDR2 YENEEA. This CDR3 comprises 15 residues. The CDR3: CASSLGGLGTGELFF. The CDR3 coding sequence is TGTGCCAGCAGCTTAGGGGGGCTTGGCACCGGGGAGCTGTTTTTT. Full variable domain (rest looked up from reference TRBV11-3 and TRBJ2-2): EAGVVQSPRYKIIEKKQPVAFWCNPISGHNTLYWYLQNLGQGPELLIRYENEEAVDDSQLPKDRFSAERLKGVDSTLKIQPAELGDSAVYLCASSLGGLGTGELFFGEGSRLTVL.

The V gene is TRBV5-1, the J gene TRBJ1-4; D perhaps matches TRBD1 (5 bases). The CDR3 totals 15 residues. Trimming removed 0 bases from V and 6 bases from J, with 12 bases in between. Germline V gene sequence: CDR1 SGHRS, CDR2 YFSETQ. CDR3 DNA sequence: TGCGCCAGCAGCTTGGGCTGGGGGAAGGATGAAAAACTGTTTTTT. This encodes CASSLGWGKDEKLFF.

The genes are TRBV28 and TRBJ1-5; tentative D call: TRBD1 (5 bases). The germline CDR1 and CDR2 sequences are MDHEN and SYDVKM. The CDR3 sequence is 14 residues long. Between the trimmed V and J ends, which lost 8 bases and 0 bases, there was a span of 11 bases. Here the CDR3 reads CASQPGGSNQPQHF. CDR3 bases: TGTGCCAGCCAACCCGGGGGTAGCAATCAGCCCCAGCATTTT.

The chain links TRBV5-4 to TRBJ1-1; D is unclear. The CDR3 runs to 14 residues. The V end was cut by 5 bases, the J end by 1 base, with 12 bases between. Germline V CDR1 and CDR2: SGHNT, YYREEE (reference sequence). In nucleotides, the CDR3 is TGTGCCAGCAGTTCACCGGGCAAGAACACTGAAGCTTTCTTT. This sequence encodes CASSSPGKNTEAFF.

This rearrangement joins TRBV6-5 to TRBJ1-1; possible D gene TRBD1, 5 bases. From germline, CDR1 is MNHEY and CDR2 SVGAGI. The CDR3 consists of 15 residues. V gave up 4 bases and J gave up 3 bases, with 15 bases separating them. CDR3 in DNA: TGTGCCAGCAGTTCCGGGACCCCCGGAGACACTGAAGCTTTCTTT. Encoded protein: CASSSGTPGDTEAFF.

The chain recombines TRBV7-9 with TRBJ1-4; a weak D match, TRBD1 (6 bases). The germline V gene encodes CDR1 SEHNR and CDR2 FQNEAQ (reference sequence). Trimming stripped 4 bases from V and 7 bases from J, with 16 bases between. The CDR3 extends over 15 amino acids. In nucleotides, the CDR3 is TGTGCCAGCAGCTCGCCTTTGGGGGCGGGTGAAAAACTGTTTTTT. Translated: CASSSPLGAGEKLFF.

This sequence joins TRBV9 and TRBJ2-7; 14 bases line up with TRBD2. V lost 4 bases and J lost 6; bases outside the gene matches: 21. This CDR3 has 20 amino acids. CDR1 SGDLS and CDR2 YYNGEE come from the germline V gene. CDR3 sequence reads: CASSPTSYGTSGSPSGEQYV. Written as DNA, the CDR3 is TGTGCCAGCAGCCCTACAAGCTATGGGACTAGCGGGAGCCCTTCTGGCGAGCAGTACGTC.

The chain is built from TRBV19 and TRBJ1-6; 7 nucleotides match TRBD1. The CDR3 loop spans 15 amino acids. Germline V gene sequence: CDR1 LNHDA, CDR2 SQIVND (reference sequence). Trimming took 7 bases from V and 10 from J; bases not matched to a gene: 13. The CDR3 DNA is TGTGCCAGTAACTCCGGGGAGGGGGCGTTATCACCCCTCCACTTT. This encodes CASNSGEGALSPLHF.

The genes are TRBV7-9 and TRBJ1-4; no definite D call. Germline CDR1 is SEHNR and CDR2 is FQNEAQ (reference sequence). CDR3 length: 14 residues. V lost 1 base to trimming and J lost 1 base, with 4 bases between them. The CDR3 loop is CASSLVGTNEKLFF. CDR3 coding DNA: TGTGCCAGCAGCTTAGTCGGAACTAATGAAAAACTGTTTTTT.

V gene TRBV7-2 combines with J gene TRBJ1-3; the D is unclear. Deletions cut 1 base from V and 0 bases from J, with 10 bases between. Germline V gives CDR1 SGHTA, CDR2 FQGNSA. This CDR3 is 16 amino acids long. DNA of the CDR3: TGTGCCAGCAGCTTAGTGGACCGCTTCTCTGGAAACACCATATATTTT. Its translation is CASSLVDRFSGNTIYF.

This rearrangement joins TRBV27 to TRBJ1-1; TRBD1 is a possible D gene (5 bases). Germline loops: CDR1 MNHEY, CDR2 SMNVEV (reference sequence). V lost 9 bases, J lost 3 bases, and 17 bases lay in between. CDR3 length: 14 amino acids. This CDR3 is CASYKNRRHTEAFF. The CDR3 DNA is TGTGCCAGTTACAAAAACAGGAGGCACACTGAAGCTTTCTTT.

The V and J genes are TRBV19 and TRBJ2-7, with D possibly called TRBD1 or TRBD2 (5 bases each). Germline V gene lookup returns CDR1 LNHDA and CDR2 SQIVND (reference sequence). CDR3 length: 13 amino acids. The V gene lost 7 bases and the J gene lost 7 bases, with 17 bases spanning the gap. This CDR3 is CASMAHSWGEQYF. The CDR3 DNA follows: TGTGCCAGTATGGCCCATAGTTGGGGGGAGCAGTACTTC.

CDR3 in DNA: TGTGCCAGCAGGAGGGAGCGGCAAGAGACCCAGTACTTC. Encoded protein: CASRRERQETQYF. The rearrangement links TRBV2 to TRBJ2-5; possibly TRBD2 for D (5 bases). Germline V gene sequence: CDR1 SNHLY, CDR2 FYNNEI. CDR3 length: 13 residues. V was shortened by 6 bases and J by 2 bases, with 10 bases between the two germline ends.

The gene calls are TRBV3-1 (or the pseudogene TRBV3-2) and TRBJ2-7; 13 positions agree with TRBD2. The J segment lost 3 bases and the V segment lost 6 bases, leaving 5 bases of the junction unmatched. Germline loops: CDR1 LGHDT, CDR2 YNNKEL (reference sequence). The CDR3 is 15 amino acids. CDR3 in amino acids: CASSRTSGGIYEQYF. In nucleotides, the CDR3 is TGTGCCAGCAGTCGGACTAGCGGGGGAATCTACGAGCAGTACTTC.

The chain combines TRBV7-6 with TRBJ2-7; 8 positions agree with TRBD2. Germline V gene data show CDR1 as SGHVS and CDR2 as FNYEAQ. The V gene end was trimmed by 5 bases and the J gene end by 2 bases; junction bases not matched to a gene: 5. This CDR3 comprises 14 residues. CDR3 in amino acids: CASSPGGSTYEQYF. The CDR3, as DNA: TGTGCCAGCAGCCCGGGGGGGTCCACCTACGAGCAGTACTTC.

This chain joins TRBV28 and TRBJ2-7; no reliable D call. The germline CDR1 and CDR2 sequences are MDHEN and SYDVKM. The CDR3 has 11 amino acids. The V end was cut by 5 bases, the J end by 2 bases, with 4 bases between. CDR3 in amino acids: CASSLAYEQYF. CDR3 nucleotide sequence: TGTGCCAGCAGTCTGGCCTACGAGCAGTACTTC.

The J gene is TRBJ1-1, the V gene TRBV9; D gene ambiguous. CDR3 length equals 15 residues. Germline CDR1 is SGDLS and CDR2 is YYNGEE. V lost 4 bases and J 2 bases, leaving 15 bases between the germline ends. The DNA of the CDR3 is TGTGCCAGCAGCTCCCACAGCGGAGGAAACACTGAAGCTTTCTTT. Encoded protein: CASSSHSGGNTEAFF.

The chain combines TRBV7-2 with TRBJ2-5; D is ambiguous. Germline-derived CDR1 and CDR2 are SGHTA and FQGNSA. V was shortened by 4 bases and J by 1 base, with 1 base between the two germline ends. This CDR3 spans 11 amino acids. The CDR3 is CASSSQETQYF. The CDR3, as DNA: TGTGCCAGCAGCTCCCAAGAGACCCAGTACTTC.

This clone was detected a few times. The rearrangement joins TRBV5-4 to TRBJ2-2; D not certain. The germline CDR1 and CDR2 sequences are SGHNT and YYREEE (reference sequence). V was pared by 4 bases and J by 2 bases, with 6 bases between. The CDR3 sequence is 13 residues long. CDR3 protein: CASSNSNTGELFF. In nucleotides, the CDR3 is TGTGCCAGCAGCAATTCTAACACCGGGGAGCTGTTTTTT.